This section outlines one T cell receptor (beta chain) sequence together with its context. Negative isolation yielded the CD8+ and CD4+ T cells, while FACS enriched the TEMRA cells. This sample is drawn from a study of CD8 T cells in Susac syndrome. After extraction with the RNeasy kit, roughly 0.5 to 1 ug of the RNA was reverse transcribed using random hexamers. TCRdb analysed the immunoSEQ multiplex PCR reads with MiXCR anew, one entry per CDR3 protein. The repertoire has approximately 300,000 distinct CDR3 sequences, about 88% of them found once; the top ten carry around 0.18%. Per the germline V gene, CDR1 is SEHNR and CDR2 is FQNEAQ (reference sequence). The CDR3 totals 15 residues. With V trimmed by 3 bases and J by 2 bases, 6 bases remained unmatched.

Sample: CD8+ T cells from PBMCs. The J gene is TRBJ2-5, the V gene TRBV7-9; 7 nucleotides align to TRBD2. This TCR derives from a human donor with multiple sclerosis. CDR3 region: CASSFRLADQETQYF. CDR3 nucleotides: TGTGCCAGCAGCTTTCGGCTAGCGGATCAAGAGACCCAGTACTTC.